Below are 15 T cell receptor beta chains sequenced from a single sample in a study of cytomegalovirus exposure and HLA in healthy donors. The PCR employed 60 Vbeta primers together with 13 Jbeta primers. Method: immunoSEQ multiplex PCR; TCRdb's copy keeps in-frame clones and lacks some. The sample has about 150,000 clones, approximately 75% seen once. The specimen was PBMCs. The receptor set was obtained from a man over 45 in good health and CMV-seropositive.

The rearrangement joins TRBV10-3 to TRBJ1-2, with TRBD1 as a possible D gene (5 bases). V dropped 3 bases and J dropped 0 bases, with 11 bases sitting between them. Germline CDR1 is ENHRY and CDR2 is SYGVKD. This CDR3 contains 15 residues. The CDR3 DNA is TGTGCCATCAGTGACAGGGTGACTTCTAACTATGGCTACACCTTC. Encoded protein: CAISDRVTSNYGYTF.

Here the CDR3 reads CATRGATRQETQYF. CDR3 DNA sequence: TGCGCCACCCGCGGGGCTACCCGACAAGAGACCCAGTACTTC. The J gene is TRBJ2-5, the V gene TRBV5-1; TRBD2 is a possible D gene (6 bases). Germline-derived CDR1 and CDR2 are SGHRS and YFSETQ. Trimming left V 9 bases short and J 2 bases short, with 17 bases between. This CDR3 is built from 14 residues.

This clone was seen a few times. This chain links TRBV7-9 with TRBJ1-4; weak D call: TRBD1 (5 bases). The length of the CDR3 is 14 residues. V was trimmed by 2 bases and J by 4 bases, leaving 8 bases between them. CDR1 is SEHNR, CDR2 FQNEAQ, per germline (reference sequence). CDR3 coding DNA: TGTGCCAGCAGCTTAAGAAGGGGTAATGAAAAACTGTTTTTT. This gives the protein CASSLRRGNEKLFF.

Note on this clone: Mismatch with germline at one junction end may stem from a read error. The J gene is TRBJ1-1, the V gene TRBV7-9; no clear D gene. The CDR3 extends over 11 amino acids. The V gene's germline CDR1 is SEHNR and CDR2 FQNEAQ (reference sequence). CDR3 amino acids: CSSSFGRGAFF. The CDR3 DNA reads TGTTCCAGCAGCTTCGGGCGGGGAGCTTTCTTT.

The V call is TRBV5-1, the J call TRBJ1-1, with TRBD1 identical over 7 bases. Unmatched junction bases numbered 5, after V lost 4 bases and J lost 5 bases. The CDR3 consists of 13 residues. Germline assignment: CDR1 SGHRS and CDR2 YFSETQ. The CDR3 protein is CASSLQTGTEAFF. CDR3 nucleotide sequence: TGCGCCAGCAGCCTCCAGACAGGGACTGAAGCTTTCTTT.

The J gene is TRBJ2-3, the V gene TRBV2; 16 positions match TRBD2. Germline V gene lookup returns CDR1 SNHLY and CDR2 FYNNEI. The CDR3 totals 15 residues. The junction had 5 bases not matched to a gene; V was cut back by 6 bases and J by 8 bases. CDR3 protein: CASRGLAGGQGTQYF. CDR3 nucleotides: TGTGCCAGCAGGGGACTAGCGGGGGGGCAGGGTACGCAGTATTTT.

The chain carries TRBV11-2 and TRBJ2-7; 7 bases agree with TRBD1. CDR3 length: 14 residues. Germline trimming cut 5 bases from V and 9 bases from J; bases unmatched to any gene: 13. Germline assignment: CDR1 SGHAT and CDR2 FQNNGV. For the CDR3, the DNA is TGTGCCAGCAGCCACGGGACAGCCTACGAAGGGCAGTACTTC. Translation gives CASSHGTAYEGQYF.

The chain joins TRBV7-3 to TRBJ1-2; D uncertain. Trimming took off 3 bases at V and 4 bases at J, with 9 bases between the two ends. This CDR3 has 13 residues. Looked up from germline, CDR1 is SGHTA and CDR2 is FQGTGA. The CDR3 sequence is CASSFRGAYGYTF. As DNA, the CDR3 is TGTGCCAGCAGCTTCCGGGGTGCCTATGGCTACACCTTC.

The rearrangement joins TRBV5-6 to TRBJ1-5; D not certain. Trimming cost V 2 bases and J 7 bases, with 19 bases left between them. The germline V gene has CDR1 SGHDT and CDR2 YYEEEE. This CDR3 contains 16 residues. The CDR3 bases are TGTGCCAGCAGCTTTTATTCCACGGACGGACTACAGCCCCAGCATTTT. Residues: CASSFYSTDGLQPQHF.

The gene calls are TRBV28 and TRBJ1-5; D perhaps matches TRBD1 (5 bases). Trimming stripped 6 bases from V and 5 bases from J, with 17 bases between. This CDR3 has 15 amino acids. Germline V gene lookup returns CDR1 MDHEN and CDR2 SYDVKM. As DNA, the CDR3 is TGTGCCAGCAGCATTCAGGGCAGGGCGTATCAGCCCCAGCATTTT. Amino acids: CASSIQGRAYQPQHF.

The rearrangement joins TRBV7-2 to TRBJ2-2; TRBD1 aligns across 12 bases. This CDR3 has 16 residues. CDR1 SGHTA and CDR2 FQGNSA come from the germline V gene. With V trimmed by 5 bases and J by 7 bases, 8 bases remained unmatched. The CDR3 spells CASSRDRGRQGGELFF. In nucleotides, the CDR3 is TGTGCCAGCAGCCGGGACAGGGGGCGCCAAGGCGGGGAGCTGTTTTTT.

This clone was detected only a few times. The chain uses TRBV5-4 and TRBJ2-1; 11 bases are shared with TRBD2. This CDR3 region has 18 residues. Germline trimming cut 0 bases from V and 4 bases from J; bases unmatched to any gene: 9. Germline CDR1 reads SGHNT; CDR2 reads YYREEE (reference sequence). The DNA of the CDR3 is TGTGCCAGCAGCTTGGGGGGCGCTAGCGGGGGGCTGTACAATGAGCAGTTCTTC. Translating it yields CASSLGGASGGLYNEQFF. Full variable domain (rest looked up from reference TRBV5-4 and TRBJ2-1): ETGVTQSPTHLIKTRGQQVTLRCSSQSGHNTVSWYQQALGQGPQFIFQYYREEENGRGNFPPRFSGLQFPNYSSELNVNALELDDSALYLCASSLGGASGGLYNEQFFGPGTRLTVL.

This clone was seen once. The rearrangement joins TRBV11-2 to TRBJ2-7, with 7 positions matching TRBD1. Germline V gives CDR1 SGHAT, CDR2 FQNNGV. The CDR3 consists of 17 residues. The J segment lost 3 bases and the V segment lost 7 bases, leaving 18 bases of the junction unmatched. CDR3 protein: CASTPAHGAGGRYEQYF. The CDR3 DNA reads TGTGCCAGCACCCCTGCCCATGGTGCAGGGGGTCGCTACGAGCAGTACTTC.

The CDR3 DNA is TGTGCCAGCAGCCAAGGCGGTGAAGCTTTCTTT. This translates into CASSQGGEAFF. The chain combines TRBV4-2 with TRBJ1-1, with D unclear. Trimming removed 1 base from V and 7 bases from J, with 4 bases in between. Germline V gene lookup returns CDR1 LGHNA and CDR2 YNFKEQ. The CDR3 has 11 amino acids.

The rearrangement joins TRBV10-3 to TRBJ2-2; 8 bases align to TRBD2. The V segment lost 7 bases and the J segment 7 bases; nucleotides outside the gene matches: 2. The CDR3 has 12 amino acids. Germline V gives CDR1 ENHRY, CDR2 SYGVKD. DNA for the CDR3: TGTGCCATCACCCTAGCGGGCGGGGAGCTGTTTTTT. The encoded protein is CAITLAGGELFF.